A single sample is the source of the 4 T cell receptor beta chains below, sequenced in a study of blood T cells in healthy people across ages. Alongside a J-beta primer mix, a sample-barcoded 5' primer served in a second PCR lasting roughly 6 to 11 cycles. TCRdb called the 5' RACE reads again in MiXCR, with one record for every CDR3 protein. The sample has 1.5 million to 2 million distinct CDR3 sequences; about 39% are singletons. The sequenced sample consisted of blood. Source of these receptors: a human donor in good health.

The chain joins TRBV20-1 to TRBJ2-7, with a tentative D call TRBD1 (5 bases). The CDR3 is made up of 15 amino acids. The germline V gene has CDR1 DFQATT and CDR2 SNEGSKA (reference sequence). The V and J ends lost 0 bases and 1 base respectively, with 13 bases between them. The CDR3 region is CSARDRRQISYEQYF. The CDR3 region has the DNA TGCAGTGCTAGAGATCGAAGACAGATATCCTACGAGCAGTACTTC.

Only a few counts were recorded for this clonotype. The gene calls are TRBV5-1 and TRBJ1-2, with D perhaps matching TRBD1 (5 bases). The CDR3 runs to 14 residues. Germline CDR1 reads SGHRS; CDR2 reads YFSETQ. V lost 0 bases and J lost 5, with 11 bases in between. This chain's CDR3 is CASSLGQRYYGYTF. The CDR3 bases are TGCGCCAGCAGCTTGGGACAGCGATATTATGGCTACACCTTC.

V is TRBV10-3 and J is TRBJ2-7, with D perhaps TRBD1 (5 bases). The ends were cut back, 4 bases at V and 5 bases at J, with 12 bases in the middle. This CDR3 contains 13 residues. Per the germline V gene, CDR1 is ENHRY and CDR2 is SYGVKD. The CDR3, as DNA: TGTGCCATCAGTGCAGGGTATAGGGACGAGCAGTACTTC. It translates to CAISAGYRDEQYF.

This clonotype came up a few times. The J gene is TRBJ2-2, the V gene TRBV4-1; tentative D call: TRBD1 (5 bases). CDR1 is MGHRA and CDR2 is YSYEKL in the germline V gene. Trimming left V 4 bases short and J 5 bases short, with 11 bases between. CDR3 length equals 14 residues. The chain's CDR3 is CASSRVTGTGELFF. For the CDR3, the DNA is TGCGCCAGCAGCCGAGTAACAGGAACCGGGGAGCTGTTTTTT.